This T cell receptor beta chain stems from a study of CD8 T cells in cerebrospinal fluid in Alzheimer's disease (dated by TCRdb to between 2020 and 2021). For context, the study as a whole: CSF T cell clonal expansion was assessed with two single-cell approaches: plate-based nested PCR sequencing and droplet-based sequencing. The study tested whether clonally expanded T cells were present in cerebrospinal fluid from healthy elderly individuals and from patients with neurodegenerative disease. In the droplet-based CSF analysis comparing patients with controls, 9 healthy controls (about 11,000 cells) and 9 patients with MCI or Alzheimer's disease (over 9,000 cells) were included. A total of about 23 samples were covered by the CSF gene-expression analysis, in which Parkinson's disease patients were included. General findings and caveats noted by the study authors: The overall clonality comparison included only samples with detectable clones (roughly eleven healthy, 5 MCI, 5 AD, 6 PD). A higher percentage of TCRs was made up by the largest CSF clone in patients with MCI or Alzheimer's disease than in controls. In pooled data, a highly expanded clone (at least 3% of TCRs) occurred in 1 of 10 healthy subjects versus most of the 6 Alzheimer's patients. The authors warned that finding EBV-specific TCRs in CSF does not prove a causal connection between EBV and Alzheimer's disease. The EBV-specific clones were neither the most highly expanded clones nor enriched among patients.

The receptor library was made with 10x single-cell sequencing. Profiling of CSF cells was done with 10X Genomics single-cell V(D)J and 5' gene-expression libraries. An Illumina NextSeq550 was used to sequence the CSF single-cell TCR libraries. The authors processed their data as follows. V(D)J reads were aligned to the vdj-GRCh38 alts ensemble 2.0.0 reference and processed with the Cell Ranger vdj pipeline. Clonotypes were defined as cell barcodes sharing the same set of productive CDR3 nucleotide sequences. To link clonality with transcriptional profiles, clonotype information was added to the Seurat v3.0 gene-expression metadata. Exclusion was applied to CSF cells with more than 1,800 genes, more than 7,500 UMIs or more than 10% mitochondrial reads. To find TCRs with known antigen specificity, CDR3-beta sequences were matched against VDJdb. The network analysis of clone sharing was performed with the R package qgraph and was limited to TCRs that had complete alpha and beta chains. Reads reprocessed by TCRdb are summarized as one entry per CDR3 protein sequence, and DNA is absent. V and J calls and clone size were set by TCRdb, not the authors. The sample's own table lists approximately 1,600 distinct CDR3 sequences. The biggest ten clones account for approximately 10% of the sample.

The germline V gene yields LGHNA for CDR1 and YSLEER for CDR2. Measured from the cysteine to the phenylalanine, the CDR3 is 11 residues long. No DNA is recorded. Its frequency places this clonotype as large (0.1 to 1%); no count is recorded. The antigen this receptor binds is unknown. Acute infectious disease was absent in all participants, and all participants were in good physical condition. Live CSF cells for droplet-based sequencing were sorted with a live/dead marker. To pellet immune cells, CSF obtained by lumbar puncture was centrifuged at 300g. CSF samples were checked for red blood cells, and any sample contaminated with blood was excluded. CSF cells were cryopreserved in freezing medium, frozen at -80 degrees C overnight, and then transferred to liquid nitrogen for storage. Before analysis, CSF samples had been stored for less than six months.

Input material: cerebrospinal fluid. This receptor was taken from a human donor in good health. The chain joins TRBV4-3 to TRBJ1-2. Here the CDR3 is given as CASSQGSGYTF.